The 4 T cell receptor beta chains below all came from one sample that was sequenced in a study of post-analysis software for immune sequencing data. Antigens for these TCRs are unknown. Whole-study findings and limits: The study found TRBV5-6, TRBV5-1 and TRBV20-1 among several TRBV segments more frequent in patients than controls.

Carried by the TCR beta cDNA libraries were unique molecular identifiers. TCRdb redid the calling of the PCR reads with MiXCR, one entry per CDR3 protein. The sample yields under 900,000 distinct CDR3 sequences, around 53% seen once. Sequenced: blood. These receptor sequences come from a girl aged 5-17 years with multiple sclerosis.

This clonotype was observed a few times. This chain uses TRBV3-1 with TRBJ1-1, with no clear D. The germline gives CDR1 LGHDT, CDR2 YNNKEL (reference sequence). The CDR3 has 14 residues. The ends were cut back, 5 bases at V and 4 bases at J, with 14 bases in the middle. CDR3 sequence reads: CASSYDLRITEAFF. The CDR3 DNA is TGTGCCAGCAGCTACGACCTGAGGATCACTGAAGCTTTCTTT.

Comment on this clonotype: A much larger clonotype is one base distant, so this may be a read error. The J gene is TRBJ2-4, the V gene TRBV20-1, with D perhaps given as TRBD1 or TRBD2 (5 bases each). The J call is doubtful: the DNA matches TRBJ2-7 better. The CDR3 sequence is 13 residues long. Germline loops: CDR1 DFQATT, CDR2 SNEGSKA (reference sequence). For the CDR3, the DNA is TGCTGCTACGGGGCCTCCTCGGGCTACGAGCAGTACTTC. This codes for CCYGASSGYEQYF.

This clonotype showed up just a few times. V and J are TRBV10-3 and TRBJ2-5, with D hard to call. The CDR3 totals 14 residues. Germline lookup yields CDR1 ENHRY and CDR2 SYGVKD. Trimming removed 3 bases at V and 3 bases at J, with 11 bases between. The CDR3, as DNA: TGTGCCATCAGTGATTCTAGTAAGGAAGAGACCCAGTACTTC. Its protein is CAISDSSKEETQYF.

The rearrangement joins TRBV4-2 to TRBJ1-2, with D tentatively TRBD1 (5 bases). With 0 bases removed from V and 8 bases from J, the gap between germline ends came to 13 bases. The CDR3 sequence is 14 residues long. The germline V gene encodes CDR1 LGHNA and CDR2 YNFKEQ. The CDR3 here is CASSQDGGRGGYTF. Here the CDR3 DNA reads TGTGCCAGCAGCCAAGATGGGGGAAGAGGGGGCTACACCTTC.